This passage covers 30 T cell receptor beta chains from one sample sequenced in a study of T cells in Graves' hyperthyroidism and ophthalmopathy. RNA transcripts gave rise to amplified TCR beta CDR3 regions. An initial round of RT-PCR targeting the TCR CDR3 relied on the HTBI primer set. TCRdb re-called the multiplex PCR reads with MiXCR, one entry per CDR3 protein. The repertoire holds 350,000 to 400,000 distinct CDR3 sequences, with about 16% as singletons. Material: blood. Source of these receptors: a woman aged 30 to 39 with Graves' hyperthyroidism.

This chain joins TRBV5-4 and TRBJ1-2; D gene uncertain. The V end lost 0 bases, the J end lost 7 bases, and 16 bases lay between the germline ends. Looked up from germline, CDR1 is SGHNT and CDR2 is YYREEE (reference sequence). The CDR3 loop spans 15 amino acids. The CDR3 DNA is TGTGCCAGCAGCTTGGCTGTCAGCACCTTGTCTGGCTACACCTTC. It specifies CASSLAVSTLSGYTF.

This clonotype has a count of ten or more. The chain joins TRBV18 to TRBJ2-1; D is possibly TRBD2 (6 bases). Trimming removed 0 bases at V and 5 bases at J, with 17 bases between. The CDR3 sequence is 17 residues long. CDR1 is KGHSH, CDR2 LQKENI, per germline. DNA for the CDR3: TGTGCCAGCTCACCACCGGGACTCCAATTCGGGGACAATGAGCAGTTCTTC. Its protein product is CASSPPGLQFGDNEQFF.

The chain couples TRBV5-8 to TRBJ2-5; possibly TRBD1 for D (6 bases). Trimming took off 3 bases at V and 5 bases at J, with 17 bases between the two ends. This CDR3 has 15 residues. Germline V gene sequence: CDR1 SGHTS, CDR2 YDEGEE. The CDR3 region is CASSWTAPKTETQYF. The CDR3 DNA is TGTGCCAGCAGCTGGACAGCCCCGAAAACGGAGACCCAGTACTTC.

This clonotype was picked up many times. The V and J genes are TRBV20-1 and TRBJ2-5; D is unresolved. V gave up 3 bases and J gave up 4 bases, with 9 bases separating them. In germline, CDR1 is DFQATT, CDR2 SNEGSKA (reference sequence). The CDR3 length is 12 residues. The CDR3 nucleotides are TGCAGTGCTAGTCGAGCCGTAGAGACCCAGTACTTC. As protein: CSASRAVETQYF.

The chain employs TRBV10-2 and TRBJ2-1; 8 positions match TRBD2. With V trimmed by 7 bases and J by 4 bases, 3 bases remained unmatched. Germline V gives CDR1 WSHSY, CDR2 SAAADI. The CDR3 totals 13 residues. Written as DNA, the CDR3 is TGCGCCAGCATTAGCGGGACTTACAATGAGCAGTTCTTC. Protein sequence: CASISGTYNEQFF.

The J gene is TRBJ1-5, the V gene TRBV27, with D perhaps TRBD1 (5 bases). The CDR3 consists of 15 residues. Trimming cost V 0 bases and J 5 bases, with 11 bases left between them. CDR1 and CDR2 from the germline V gene are MNHEY and SMNVEV (reference sequence). The CDR3 DNA follows: TGTGCCAGCAGTTTATCGTTCAGGGAGCATCAGCCCCAGCATTTT. Its translation: CASSLSFREHQPQHF.

This clonotype came up a few times. The chain has TRBV27 and TRBJ2-7, with 8 bases that match TRBD2. Germline CDR1 MNHEY, CDR2 SMNVEV (reference sequence). J gave up 3 bases and V 5 bases, and 3 bases lay outside the gene matches. The CDR3 has 13 amino acids. The CDR3 here is CASSASGYYEQYF. CDR3 coding DNA: TGTGCCAGCAGTGCTAGCGGGTACTACGAGCAGTACTTC.

This clonotype occurred many times. V and J are TRBV20-1 and TRBJ2-1; D possibly corresponds to TRBD2 (6 bases). Germline V lookup: CDR1 DFQATT, CDR2 SNEGSKA (reference sequence). V lost 5 bases, J lost 8 bases, and 19 bases lay in between. CDR3 length: 14 amino acids. The CDR3 protein is CSAAPGLRRYEQFF. In DNA form, the CDR3 reads TGCAGTGCTGCACCGGGACTCCGGCGCTATGAGCAGTTCTTC.

At least ten counts were recorded for this clonotype. The chain carries TRBV2 and TRBJ1-1; 8 bases are a match to TRBD1. The CDR3 length is 15 residues. Germline lookup yields CDR1 SNHLY and CDR2 FYNNEI. J gave up 5 bases and V 7 bases, and 12 bases lay outside the gene matches. The chain's CDR3 is CASNSRQGRMTEAFF. The CDR3 DNA follows: TGTGCCAGCAATTCGCGACAGGGGAGGATGACTGAAGCTTTCTTT.

V and J are TRBV18 and TRBJ1-5, with 7 bases aligning to TRBD1. Germline V gene sequence: CDR1 KGHSH, CDR2 LQKENI. V dropped 3 bases and J dropped 3; count of bases not matched to a gene: 8. The CDR3 is 16 amino acids. The CDR3 sequence: CASSPNPGQNNQPQHF. For the CDR3, the DNA is TGTGCCAGCTCACCTAATCCGGGACAGAACAATCAGCCCCAGCATTTT.

Many counts were recorded for this clonotype. This chain joins TRBV28 and TRBJ2-5, with a tentative D call TRBD2 (6 bases). The germline gives CDR1 MDHEN, CDR2 SYDVKM. The CDR3 is made up of 13 amino acids. V lost 7 bases, J lost 5 bases, and 14 bases lay in between. In nucleotides, the CDR3 is TGTGCCAGCATAGGGGCGGGATGGGAGACCCAGTACTTC. Its translation: CASIGAGWETQYF.

The rearrangement uses TRBV6-1 and TRBJ2-5; 8 nucleotides align to TRBD2. Trimming cost V 5 bases and J 3 bases; bases outside gene matches: 26. Germline lookup yields CDR1 MNHNS and CDR2 SASEGT. This CDR3 comprises 21 residues. The CDR3 loop reads CASSQKKPGLVGPGGEETQYF. In nucleotides, the CDR3 is TGTGCCAGCAGTCAAAAGAAGCCGGGACTAGTGGGACCCGGTGGCGAAGAGACCCAGTACTTC.

This clonotype was detected ten times or more. This chain joins TRBV20-1 and TRBJ2-1; a possible D gene is TRBD2 (6 bases). Trimming pared 0 bases from V and 1 base from J, leaving 13 bases between. The CDR3 length is 16 residues. Germline-derived CDR1 and CDR2 are DFQATT and SNEGSKA (reference sequence). In DNA form, the CDR3 reads TGCAGTGCTAGAGATGTATTCGGGAGTTCCTACAATGAGCAGTTCTTC. It is translated as CSARDVFGSSYNEQFF.

The genes are TRBV27 and TRBJ2-4; D gene unclear. The CDR3 runs 17 residues. Germline values: CDR1 MNHEY, CDR2 SMNVEV (reference sequence). V gave up 3 bases and J gave up 0 bases, with 15 bases separating them. CDR3 protein: CASSFSALTTAKNIQYF. DNA of the CDR3: TGTGCCAGCAGTTTCTCGGCCCTCACTACAGCCAAAAACATTCAGTACTTC.

This clonotype has just a few counts. The chain has TRBV5-1 and TRBJ1-1; TRBD1 matches 9 bases. V gave up 4 bases and J gave up 11 bases; unmatched junction bases: 12. CDR3 length: 14 residues. CDR1 SGHRS and CDR2 YFSETQ come from the germline V gene. The DNA for the CDR3 is TGCGCCAGCAGCATCACCGGGACAGGGCGCGGTGCTTTCTTT. Translation: CASSITGTGRGAFF. The full variable domain, rest sourced from reference TRBV5-1 and TRBJ1-1, is KAGVTQTPRYLIKTRGQQVTLSCSPISGHRSVSWYQQTPGQGLQFLFEYFSETQRNKGNFPGRFSGRQFSNSRSEMNVSTLELGDSALYLCASSITGTGRGAFFGQGTRLTVV.

This clonotype was observed at least ten times. The V gene is TRBV24-1, the J gene TRBJ2-5, with a possible D match to TRBD1 (5 bases). This CDR3 region has 16 residues. Germline CDR1 and CDR2: KGHDR and SFDVKD. Trimming removed 3 bases at V and 5 bases at J, with 18 bases between. This CDR3 is CATSDRPLGAVETQYF. The CDR3 coding sequence is TGTGCCACCAGTGATCGCCCCCTAGGGGCGGTGGAGACCCAGTACTTC.

This clonotype was counted many times. The chain has TRBV2 and TRBJ1-4; D not certain. Germline CDR1 reads SNHLY; CDR2 reads FYNNEI. The V end was cut by 7 bases, the J end by 7 bases, with 16 bases between. This CDR3 has 14 residues. The CDR3 region is CASMRSPEGEKLFF. The CDR3 DNA sequence: TGTGCCAGCATGCGGTCCCCGGAGGGTGAAAAACTGTTTTTT.

The rearrangement joins TRBV2 to TRBJ2-2; D may be TRBD2 (6 bases). This CDR3 comprises 16 residues. Germline V gene data show CDR1 as SNHLY and CDR2 as FYNNEI. Trimming cost V 4 bases and J 8 bases, with 20 bases left between them. CDR3 nucleotides: TGTGCCAGCAGTGCGGTCCGGGGACTCAAATTGGGGGAGCTGTTTTTT. This gives the protein CASSAVRGLKLGELFF. Complete variable domain (other parts from reference TRBV2 and TRBJ2-2): EPEVTQTPSHQVTQMGQEVILRCVPISNHLYFYWYRQILGQKVEFLVSFYNNEISEKSEIFDDQFSVERPDGSNFTLKIRSTKLEDSAMYFCASSAVRGLKLGELFFGEGSRLTVL.

This clonotype was found many times. The chain links TRBV12-3 or TRBV12-4 to TRBJ2-7; the D gene is possibly TRBD1 (5 bases). The germline V and J ends were trimmed by 2 bases and 2 bases, with 10 bases remaining between them. The CDR3 runs to 14 residues. The CDR3 sequence is CASSLSRAPYEQYF. The CDR3 DNA follows: TGTGCCAGCAGTTTAAGCAGGGCCCCCTACGAGCAGTACTTC.

This clonotype was counted at least ten times. The chain combines TRBV28 with TRBJ2-7; 9 bases agree with TRBD1. The CDR3 is 14 residues long. The V and J ends lost 6 bases and 3 bases, in that order; junction bases with no gene match: 6. Looked up from germline, CDR1 is MDHEN and CDR2 is SYDVKM. Written as DNA, the CDR3 is TGTGCCAGCAGCCCGACAGGGGGGGTCTACGAGCAGTACTTC. It specifies CASSPTGGVYEQYF. The full variable domain, rest sourced from reference TRBV28 and TRBJ2-7, is DVKVTQSSRYLVKRTGEKVFLECVQDMDHENMFWYRQDPGLGLRLIYFSYDVKMKEKGDIPEGYSVSREKKERFSLILESASTNQTSMYLCASSPTGGVYEQYFGPGTRLTVT.

The chain uses TRBV30 and TRBJ2-1; D is perhaps TRBD1 (5 bases). The CDR3 length is 14 residues. Trimming took off 4 bases at V and 3 bases at J, with 13 bases between the two ends. Germline CDR1 and CDR2: GTSNPN and SVGIG (reference sequence). DNA of the CDR3: TGTGCCTGGAACGAAGTGGGGCTCTACAATGAGCAGTTCTTC. This translates into CAWNEVGLYNEQFF. Variable domain in full (rest from reference TRBV30 and TRBJ2-1): SQTIHQWPATLVQPVGSPLSLECTVEGTSNPNLYWYRQAAGRGLQLLFYSVGIGQISSEVPQNLSASRPQDRQFILSSKKLLLSDSGFYLCAWNEVGLYNEQFFGPGTRLTVL.

The chain uses TRBV5-1 and TRBJ2-5; 8 positions agree with TRBD2. The CDR3 totals 15 residues. V lost 6 bases to trimming and J lost 5 bases; unmatched junction nucleotides: 12. Germline assignment: CDR1 SGHRS and CDR2 YFSETQ. This CDR3 reads CASNPSGRAPETQYF. The DNA for the CDR3 is TGCGCCAGCAACCCCTCCGGGAGGGCCCCGGAGACCCAGTACTTC.

This clonotype was seen many times. The chain has TRBV3-1 and TRBJ1-5; unclear D gene. Trimming left V 0 bases short and J 1 base short, with 7 bases between. Germline V CDR1 and CDR2: LGHDT, YNNKEL (reference sequence). The CDR3 runs to 15 residues. CDR3 DNA: TGTGCCAGCAGCCAAGATTCGGGAAGCAATCAGCCCCAGCATTTT. Amino acids: CASSQDSGSNQPQHF. Drawing the rest from reference TRBV3-1 and TRBJ1-5, the complete variable domain is DTAVSQTPKYLVTQMGNDKSIKCEQNLGHDTMYWYKQDSKKFLKIMFSYNNKELIINETVPNRFSPKSPDKAHLNLHINSLELGDSAVYFCASSQDSGSNQPQHFGDGTRLSIL.

V and J are TRBV6-1 and TRBJ2-1; D is undetermined. Looked up from germline, CDR1 is MNHNS and CDR2 is SASEGT. The CDR3 is made up of 13 amino acids. The ends were cut back, 8 bases at V and 7 bases at J, with 15 bases in the middle. The CDR3 is CASERVGGNEQFF. The CDR3 coding sequence is TGTGCCAGCGAACGGGTGGGTGGGAATGAGCAGTTCTTC.

This clonotype was seen repeatedly, ten times or more. V is TRBV30 and J is TRBJ1-1; 8 nucleotides line up with TRBD1. From germline, CDR1 is GTSNPN and CDR2 SVGIG (reference sequence). J lost 7 bases, V lost 3 bases, and 7 bases had no gene match. The CDR3 is made up of 13 amino acids. CDR3 nucleotide sequence: TGTGCCTGGAGGGGACAGGAGCCTATTGAAGCTTTCTTT. Its translation: CAWRGQEPIEAFF.

Ten or more counts support this clonotype. The V gene is TRBV11-2, the J gene TRBJ2-7; no definite D call. CDR3 length equals 15 residues. Germline V gives CDR1 SGHAT, CDR2 FQNNGV. V shed 0 bases and J shed 2 bases, with 11 bases lying between them. The CDR3, as DNA: TGTGCCAGCAGCTTAGATCGGGCTAGAGCCTACGAGCAGTACTTC. Translation: CASSLDRARAYEQYF.

This clonotype was seen a few times. This chain links TRBV7-9 with TRBJ2-3; possibly TRBD2 for D (6 bases). This CDR3 is built from 14 residues. Germline V CDR1 and CDR2: SEHNR, FQNEAQ (reference sequence). Deletions cut 2 bases from V and 5 bases from J, with 11 bases between. CDR3: CASSLRRVQDTQYF. DNA for the CDR3: TGTGCCAGCAGCTTAAGGAGGGTGCAAGATACGCAGTATTTT.

In its sample, this clonotype was seen many times. The rearrangement links TRBV27 to TRBJ2-7; TRBD1 matches at 7 bases. V lost 3 bases to trimming and J lost 5 bases; unmatched junction nucleotides: 10. The CDR3 runs to 15 residues. CDR1 and CDR2 from the germline V gene are MNHEY and SMNVEV (reference sequence). This CDR3 reads CASSFLGGSNDEQYF. As DNA, the CDR3 is TGTGCCAGCAGTTTCTTAGGGGGCTCGAACGACGAGCAGTACTTC.

V usage is TRBV18 and J usage is TRBJ1-2, with D possibly TRBD1 on 5 matching bases. There are 15 residues in the CDR3. V lost 2 bases to trimming and J lost 4 bases, with 14 bases between them. Germline assignment: CDR1 KGHSH and CDR2 LQKENI. The CDR3 protein is CASSPEAGIGYGYTF. The CDR3 DNA sequence: TGTGCCAGCTCACCAGAGGCAGGGATTGGCTATGGCTACACCTTC.

This clonotype was seen repeatedly, ten times or more. The chain links TRBV18 to TRBJ2-1; D is uncertain. V was trimmed by 1 base and J by 5 bases, leaving 12 bases between them. CDR3 length: 15 residues. Germline loops: CDR1 KGHSH, CDR2 LQKENI. The CDR3 DNA is TGTGCCAGCTCACCACTTCCTCAACTGAACAATGAGCAGTTCTTC. Translated, it gives CASSPLPQLNNEQFF. Variable domain in full (rest from reference TRBV18 and TRBJ2-1): NAGVMQNPRHLVRRRGQEARLRCSPMKGHSHVYWYRQLPEEGLKFMVYLQKENIIDESGMPKERFSAEFPKEGPSILRIQQVVRGDSAAYFCASSPLPQLNNEQFFGPGTRLTVL.